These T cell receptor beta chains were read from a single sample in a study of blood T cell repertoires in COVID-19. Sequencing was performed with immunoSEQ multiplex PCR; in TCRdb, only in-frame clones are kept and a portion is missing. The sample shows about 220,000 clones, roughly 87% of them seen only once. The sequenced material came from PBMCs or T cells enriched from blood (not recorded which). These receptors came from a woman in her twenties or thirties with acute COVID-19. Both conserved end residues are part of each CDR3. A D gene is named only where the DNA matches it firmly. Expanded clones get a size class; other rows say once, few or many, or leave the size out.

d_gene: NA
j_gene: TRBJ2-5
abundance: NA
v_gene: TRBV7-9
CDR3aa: CASSPREQETQYF
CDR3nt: TGTGCCAGCAGCCCCAGGGAACAAGAGACCCAGTACTTC

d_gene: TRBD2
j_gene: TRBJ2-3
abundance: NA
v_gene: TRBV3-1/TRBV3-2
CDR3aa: CASSQWAGGTTSDTQYF
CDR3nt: TGTGCCAGCAGCCAATGGGCTGGAGGGACTACCTCAGATACGCAGTATTTT

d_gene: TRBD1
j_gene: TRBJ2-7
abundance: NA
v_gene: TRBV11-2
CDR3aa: CASSPKGAIYEQYF
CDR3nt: TGTGCCAGCAGCCCAAAGGGGGCCATCTACGAGCAGTACTTC

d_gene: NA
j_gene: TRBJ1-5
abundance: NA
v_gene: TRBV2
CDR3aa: CASKQGFGNQPQHF
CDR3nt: TGTGCCAGCAAACAGGGCTTTGGCAATCAGCCCCAGCATTTT

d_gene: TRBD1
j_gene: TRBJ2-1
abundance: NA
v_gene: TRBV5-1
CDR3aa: CASSLTTGGEQFF
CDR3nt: TGCGCCAGCAGCTTGACCACAGGGGGAGAGCAGTTCTTC

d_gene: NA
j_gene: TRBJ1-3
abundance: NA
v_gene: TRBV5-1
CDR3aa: CASSLRTDFSGNTIYF
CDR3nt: TGCGCCAGCAGCCTAAGGACAGACTTCTCTGGAAACACCATATATTTT

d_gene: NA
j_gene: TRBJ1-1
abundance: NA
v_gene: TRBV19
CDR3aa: CASSRHPNTEAFF
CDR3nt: TGTGCCAGTAGTAGACACCCAAACACTGAAGCTTTCTTT

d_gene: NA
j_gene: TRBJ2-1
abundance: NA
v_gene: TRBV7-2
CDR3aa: CASSLGHGGGLFNEQFF
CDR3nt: TGTGCCAGCAGCTTAGGTCATGGGGGGGGCCTATTCAATGAGCAGTTCTTC

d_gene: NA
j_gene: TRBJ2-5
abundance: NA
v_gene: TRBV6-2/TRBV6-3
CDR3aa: CASSSYQGVGQETQYF
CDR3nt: TGTGCCAGCAGTTCATATCAGGGTGTTGGCCAAGAGACCCAGTACTTC

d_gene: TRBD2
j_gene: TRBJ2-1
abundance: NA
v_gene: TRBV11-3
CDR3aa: CASSLEGTSGDEQFF
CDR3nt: TGTGCCAGCAGCTTAGAAGGGACTAGCGGCGATGAGCAGTTCTTC

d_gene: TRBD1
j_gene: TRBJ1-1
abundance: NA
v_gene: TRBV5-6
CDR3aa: CASSSEIRGAGTEAFF
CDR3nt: TGTGCCAGCAGCTCAGAAATCAGGGGGGCCGGCACTGAAGCTTTCTTT

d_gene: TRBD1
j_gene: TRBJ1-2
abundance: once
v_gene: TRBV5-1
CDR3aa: CASSFGTGDGYTF
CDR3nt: TGCGCCAGCAGCTTTGGGACAGGGGACGGCTACACCTTC

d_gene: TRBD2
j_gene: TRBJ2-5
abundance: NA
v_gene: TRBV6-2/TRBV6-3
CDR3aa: CASSYGLAGGTETQYF
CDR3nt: TGTGCCAGCAGTTACGGCCTAGCGGGGGGGACAGAGACCCAGTACTTC

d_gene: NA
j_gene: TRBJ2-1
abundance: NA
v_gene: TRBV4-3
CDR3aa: CASSPSHGQLDSYNEQFF
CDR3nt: TGCGCCAGCAGCCCCTCACATGGACAGCTTGACTCCTACAATGAGCAGTTCTTC

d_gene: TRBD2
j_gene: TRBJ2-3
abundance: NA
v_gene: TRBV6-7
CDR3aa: CADSGSGDDTQYF
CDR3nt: TGTGCAGACAGCGGGAGCGGGGATGATACGCAGTATTTT

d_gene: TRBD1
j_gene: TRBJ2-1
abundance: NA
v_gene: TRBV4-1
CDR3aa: CASSRADRVGYHNEQFF
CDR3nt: TGCGCCAGCAGCCGTGCCGACAGGGTTGGTTACCACAATGAGCAGTTCTTC

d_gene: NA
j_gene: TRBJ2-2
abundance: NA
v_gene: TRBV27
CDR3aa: CASSFGGSTGELFF
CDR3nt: TGTGCCAGCAGTTTCGGGGGTAGCACCGGGGAGCTGTTTTTT

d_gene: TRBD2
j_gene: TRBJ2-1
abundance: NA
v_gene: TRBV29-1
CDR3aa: CSVLVGGGNEQFF
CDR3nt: TGCAGCGTTTTGGTGGGCGGGGGCAATGAGCAGTTCTTC

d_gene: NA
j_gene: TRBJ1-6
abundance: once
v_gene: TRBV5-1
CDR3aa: CASSSLSEYSYNSPLHF
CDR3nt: TGCGCCAGCAGCTCCCTATCGGAGTACTCCTATAATTCACCCCTCCACTTT

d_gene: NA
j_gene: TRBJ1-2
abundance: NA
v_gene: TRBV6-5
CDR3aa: CASIARWGYGYTF
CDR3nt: TGTGCCAGCATAGCGCGGTGGGGCTATGGCTACACCTTC

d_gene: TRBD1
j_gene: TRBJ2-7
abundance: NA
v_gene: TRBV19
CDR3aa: CASSRTGRSYEQYF
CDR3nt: TGTGCCAGTAGCAGGACAGGGCGGAGTTACGAGCAGTACTTC

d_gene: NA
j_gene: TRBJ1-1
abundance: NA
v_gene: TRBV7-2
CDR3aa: CASGSRVMNTEAFF
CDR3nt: TGTGCCAGCGGTTCGAGGGTCATGAACACTGAAGCTTTCTTT

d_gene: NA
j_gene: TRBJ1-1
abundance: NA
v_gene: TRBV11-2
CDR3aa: CASSLGIVNTEAFF
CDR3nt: TGTGCCAGCAGCTTAGGCATAGTGAACACTGAAGCTTTCTTT

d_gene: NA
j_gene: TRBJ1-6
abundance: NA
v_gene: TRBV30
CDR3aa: CAWSAGLMNSPLHF
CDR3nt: TGTGCCTGGAGTGCGGGACTCATGAATTCACCCCTCCACTTT

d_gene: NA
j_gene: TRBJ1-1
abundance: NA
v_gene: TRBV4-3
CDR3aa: CASSQDLAEGMNTEAFF
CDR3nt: TGCGCCAGCAGCCAAGATTTAGCGGAGGGTATGAACACTGAAGCTTTCTTT

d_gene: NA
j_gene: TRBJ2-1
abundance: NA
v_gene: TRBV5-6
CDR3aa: CASSYGTGMYNEQFF
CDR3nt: TGTGCCAGCAGCTATGGTACGGGGATGTACAATGAGCAGTTCTTC

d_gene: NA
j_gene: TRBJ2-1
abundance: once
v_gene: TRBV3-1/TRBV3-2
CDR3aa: CASSLRDEQFF
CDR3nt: TGTGCCAGCAGCCTTCGGGATGAGCAGTTCTTC

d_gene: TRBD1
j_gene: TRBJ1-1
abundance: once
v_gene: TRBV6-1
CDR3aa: CASSEAGGRGYDTEAFF
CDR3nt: TGTGCCAGCAGTGAAGCGGGAGGCAGGGGGTACGACACTGAAGCTTTCTTT

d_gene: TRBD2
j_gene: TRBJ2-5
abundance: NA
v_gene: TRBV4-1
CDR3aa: CASSRLGGGARETQYF
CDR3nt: TGCGCCAGCAGCCGGCTTGGCGGGGGGGCCCGGGAGACCCAGTACTTC

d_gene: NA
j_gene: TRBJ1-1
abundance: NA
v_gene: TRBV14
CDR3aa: CASSLADGTFTRVEKAFF
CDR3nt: TGTGCCAGCAGCCTGGCCGACGGGACATTCACGAGGGTAGAGAAGGCTTTCTTT

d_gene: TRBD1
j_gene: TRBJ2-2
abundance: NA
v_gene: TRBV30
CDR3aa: CAWSPGQGTGELFF
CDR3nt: TGTGCCTGGAGTCCGGGACAGGGAACCGGGGAGCTGTTTTTT

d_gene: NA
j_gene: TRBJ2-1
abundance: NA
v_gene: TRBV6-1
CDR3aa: CASSEQGPLVVNEQFF
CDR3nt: TGTGCCAGCAGTGAACAGGGTCCTCTGGTTGTCAATGAGCAGTTCTTC

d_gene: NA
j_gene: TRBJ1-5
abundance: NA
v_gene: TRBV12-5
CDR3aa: CASGGGGYYQPQHF
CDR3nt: TGTGCTAGTGGGGGGGGAGGGTATTATCAGCCCCAGCATTTT

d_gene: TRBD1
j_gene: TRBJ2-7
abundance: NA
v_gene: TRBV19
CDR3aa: CASSPRTGGNNEQYF
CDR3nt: TGTGCCAGTAGTCCGCGGACAGGGGGCAACAACGAGCAGTACTTC

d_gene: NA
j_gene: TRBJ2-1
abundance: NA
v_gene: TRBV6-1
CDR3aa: CASSERSRDEQFF
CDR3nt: TGTGCCAGCAGTGAACGGTCCCGCGATGAGCAGTTCTTC

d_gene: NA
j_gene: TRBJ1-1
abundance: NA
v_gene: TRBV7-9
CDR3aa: CASSSQGKALNTEAFF
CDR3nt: TGTGCCAGCAGCTCCCAGGGGAAGGCGCTGAACACTGAAGCTTTCTTT

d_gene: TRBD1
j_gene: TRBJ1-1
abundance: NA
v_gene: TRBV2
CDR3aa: CASSVQGAAPRLNTEAFF
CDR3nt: TGTGCCAGCAGTGTTCAGGGGGCTGCTCCAAGGCTGAACACTGAAGCTTTCTTT

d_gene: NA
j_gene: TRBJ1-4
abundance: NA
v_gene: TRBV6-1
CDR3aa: CASSELRKQEKLFF
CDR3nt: TGTGCCAGCAGTGAACTGAGAAAACAGGAAAAACTGTTTTTT

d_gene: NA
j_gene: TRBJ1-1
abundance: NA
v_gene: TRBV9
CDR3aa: CASSPSRGFTEAFF
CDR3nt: TGTGCCAGCAGCCCCTCCAGGGGATTTACTGAAGCTTTCTTT

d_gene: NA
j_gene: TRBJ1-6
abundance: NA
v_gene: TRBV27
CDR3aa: CASSLQGPLPPLHF
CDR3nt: TGTGCCAGCAGTTTACAGGGCCCTCTCCCGCCCCTCCACTTT

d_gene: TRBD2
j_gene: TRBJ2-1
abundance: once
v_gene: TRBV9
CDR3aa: CASSPTTGGPYNEQFF
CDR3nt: TGTGCCAGCAGCCCTACCACGGGGGGACCCTACAATGAGCAGTTCTTC